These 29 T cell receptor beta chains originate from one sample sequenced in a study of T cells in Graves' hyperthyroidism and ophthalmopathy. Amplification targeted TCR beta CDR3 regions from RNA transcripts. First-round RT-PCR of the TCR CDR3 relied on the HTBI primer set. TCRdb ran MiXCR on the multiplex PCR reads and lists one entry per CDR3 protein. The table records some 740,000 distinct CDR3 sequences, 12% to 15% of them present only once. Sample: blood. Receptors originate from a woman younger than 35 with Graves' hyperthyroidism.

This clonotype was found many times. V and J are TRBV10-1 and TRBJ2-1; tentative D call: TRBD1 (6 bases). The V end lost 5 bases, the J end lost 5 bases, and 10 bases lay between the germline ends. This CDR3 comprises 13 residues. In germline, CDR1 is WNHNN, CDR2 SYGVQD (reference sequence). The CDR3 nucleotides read TGCGCCAGCAGTCCCAGGGGAGACAATGAGCAGTTCTTC. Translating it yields CASSPRGDNEQFF.

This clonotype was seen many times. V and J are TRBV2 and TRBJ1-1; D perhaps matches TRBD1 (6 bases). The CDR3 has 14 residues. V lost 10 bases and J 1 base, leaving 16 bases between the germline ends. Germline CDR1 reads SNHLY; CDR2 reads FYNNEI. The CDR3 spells CANLKGVENTEAFF. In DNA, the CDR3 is TGTGCCAACCTAAAGGGGGTAGAGAACACTGAAGCTTTCTTT.

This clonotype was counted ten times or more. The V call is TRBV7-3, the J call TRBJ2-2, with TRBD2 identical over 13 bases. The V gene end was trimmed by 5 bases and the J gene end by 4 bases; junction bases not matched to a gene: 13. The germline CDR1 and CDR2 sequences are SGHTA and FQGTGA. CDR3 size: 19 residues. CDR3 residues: CASSPRFQGLAGTTGELFF. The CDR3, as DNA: TGTGCCAGCAGCCCCCGATTCCAGGGACTAGCGGGAACCACCGGGGAGCTGTTTTTT.

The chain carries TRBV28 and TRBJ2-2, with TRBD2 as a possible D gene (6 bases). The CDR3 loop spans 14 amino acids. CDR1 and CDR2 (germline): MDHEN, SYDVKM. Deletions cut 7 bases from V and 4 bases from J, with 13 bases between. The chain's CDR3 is CASTGRSPTGELFF. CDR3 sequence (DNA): TGTGCCAGCACCGGGAGATCCCCCACCGGGGAGCTGTTTTTT. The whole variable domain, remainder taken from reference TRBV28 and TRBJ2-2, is DVKVTQSSRYLVKRTGEKVFLECVQDMDHENMFWYRQDPGLGLRLIYFSYDVKMKEKGDIPEGYSVSREKKERFSLILESASTNQTSMYLCASTGRSPTGELFFGEGSRLTVL.

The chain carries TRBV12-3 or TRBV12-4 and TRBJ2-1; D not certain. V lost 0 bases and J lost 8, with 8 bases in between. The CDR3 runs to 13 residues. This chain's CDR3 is CASSLAWSDEQFF. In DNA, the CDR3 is TGTGCCAGCAGTTTAGCGTGGAGTGATGAGCAGTTCTTC.

CDR3: CASELAGGPGEQFF. The CDR3 DNA sequence: TGTGCCAGCGAACTAGCGGGAGGGCCGGGTGAGCAGTTCTTC. The gene calls are TRBV25-1 and TRBJ2-1; 13 nucleotides match TRBD2. This CDR3 is 14 amino acids long. With V trimmed by 8 bases and J by 9 bases, 7 bases remained unmatched. Germline V gene data show CDR1 as MGHDK and CDR2 as SYGVNS. The whole variable domain, filled in from reference TRBV25-1 and TRBJ2-1, reads EADIYQTPRYLVIGTGKKITLECSQTMGHDKMYWYQQDPGMELHLIHYSYGVNSTEKGDLSSESTVSRIRTEHFPLTLESARPSHTSQYLCASELAGGPGEQFFGPGTRLTVL.

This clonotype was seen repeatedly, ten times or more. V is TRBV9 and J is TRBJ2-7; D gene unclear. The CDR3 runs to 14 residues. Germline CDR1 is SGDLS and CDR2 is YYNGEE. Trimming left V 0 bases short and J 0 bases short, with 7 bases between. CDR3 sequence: CASSVDGNSYEQYF. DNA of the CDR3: TGTGCCAGCAGCGTAGACGGAAACTCCTACGAGCAGTACTTC.

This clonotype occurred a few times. The DNA for the CDR3 is TGTGCCAGTAGTATGTTCCCACGAGGGTTCACTGAAGCTTTCTTT. This codes for CASSMFPRGFTEAFF. The V and J genes are TRBV19 and TRBJ1-1; D is undetermined. The V gene's germline CDR1 is LNHDA and CDR2 SQIVND (reference sequence). V was pared by 3 bases and J by 4 bases, with 15 bases between. The CDR3 loop spans 15 amino acids.

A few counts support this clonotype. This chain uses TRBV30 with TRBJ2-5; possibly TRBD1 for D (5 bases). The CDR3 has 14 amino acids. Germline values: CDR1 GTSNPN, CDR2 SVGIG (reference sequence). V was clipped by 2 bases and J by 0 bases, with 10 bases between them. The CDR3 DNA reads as TGTGCCTGGAGTTGGTGGGGCGACCAAGAGACCCAGTACTTC. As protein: CAWSWWGDQETQYF.

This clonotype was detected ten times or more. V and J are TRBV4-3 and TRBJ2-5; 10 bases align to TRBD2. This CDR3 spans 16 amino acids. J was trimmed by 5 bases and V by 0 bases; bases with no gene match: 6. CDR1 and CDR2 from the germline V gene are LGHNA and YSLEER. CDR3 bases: TGCGCCAGCAGCCAAGAGGGGACTAGCGATTGGGAGACCCAGTACTTC. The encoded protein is CASSQEGTSDWETQYF.

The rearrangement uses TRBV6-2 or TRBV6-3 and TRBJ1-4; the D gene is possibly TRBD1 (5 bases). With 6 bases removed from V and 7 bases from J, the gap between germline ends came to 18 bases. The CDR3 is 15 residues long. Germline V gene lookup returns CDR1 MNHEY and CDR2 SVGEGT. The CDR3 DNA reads TGTGCCAGCAGGGTTACAGGAAGTGTTACTGAAAAACTGTTTTTT. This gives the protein CASRVTGSVTEKLFF.

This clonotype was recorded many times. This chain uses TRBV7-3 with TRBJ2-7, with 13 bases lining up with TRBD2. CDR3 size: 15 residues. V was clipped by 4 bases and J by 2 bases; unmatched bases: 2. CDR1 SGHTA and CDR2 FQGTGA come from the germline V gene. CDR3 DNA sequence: TGTGCCAGCAGCTCGGGACTAGCGGGACCCTACGAGCAGTACTTC. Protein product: CASSSGLAGPYEQYF.

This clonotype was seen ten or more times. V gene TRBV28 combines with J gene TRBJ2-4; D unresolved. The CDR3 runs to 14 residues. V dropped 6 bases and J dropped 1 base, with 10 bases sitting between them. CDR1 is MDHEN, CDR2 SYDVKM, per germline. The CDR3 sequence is CASRAGGAKNIQYF. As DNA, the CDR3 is TGTGCCAGCAGAGCCGGTGGTGCCAAAAACATTCAGTACTTC.

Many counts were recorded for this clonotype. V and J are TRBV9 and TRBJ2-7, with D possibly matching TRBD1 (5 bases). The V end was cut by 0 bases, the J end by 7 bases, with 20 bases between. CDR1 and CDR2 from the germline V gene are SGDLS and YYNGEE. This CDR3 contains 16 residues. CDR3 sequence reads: CASSVVGVSPTEEQYF. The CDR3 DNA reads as TGTGCCAGCAGCGTAGTAGGGGTATCCCCGACGGAAGAGCAGTACTTC.

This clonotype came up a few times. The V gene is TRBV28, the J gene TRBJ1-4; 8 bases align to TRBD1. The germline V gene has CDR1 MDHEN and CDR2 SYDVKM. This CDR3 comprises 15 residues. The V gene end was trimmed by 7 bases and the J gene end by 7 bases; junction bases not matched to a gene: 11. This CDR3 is CASTQLQDRVEKLFF. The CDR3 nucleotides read TGTGCCAGCACCCAACTCCAGGACAGGGTTGAAAAACTGTTTTTT.

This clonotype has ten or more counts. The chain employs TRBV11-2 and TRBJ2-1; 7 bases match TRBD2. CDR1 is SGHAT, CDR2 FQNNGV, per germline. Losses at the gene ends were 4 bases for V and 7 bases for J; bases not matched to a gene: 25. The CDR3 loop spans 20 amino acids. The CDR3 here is CASSSLLLGAGALELNEQFF. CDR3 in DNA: TGTGCCAGCAGCTCCCTGTTATTAGGTGCGGGAGCCCTAGAGTTGAATGAGCAGTTCTTC.

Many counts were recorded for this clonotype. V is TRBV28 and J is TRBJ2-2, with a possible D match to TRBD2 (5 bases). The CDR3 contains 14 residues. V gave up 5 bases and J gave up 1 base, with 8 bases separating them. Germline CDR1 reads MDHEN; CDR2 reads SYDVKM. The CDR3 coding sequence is TGTGCCAGCAGTGTGGCGGGGAACACCGGGGAGCTGTTTTTT. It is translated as CASSVAGNTGELFF.

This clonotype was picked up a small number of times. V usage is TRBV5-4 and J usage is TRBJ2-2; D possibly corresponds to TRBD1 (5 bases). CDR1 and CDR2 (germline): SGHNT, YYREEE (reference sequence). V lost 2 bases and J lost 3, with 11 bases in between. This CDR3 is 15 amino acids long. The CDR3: CASSFPDSDTGELFF. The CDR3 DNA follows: TGTGCCAGCAGCTTTCCAGACAGCGACACCGGGGAGCTGTTTTTT.

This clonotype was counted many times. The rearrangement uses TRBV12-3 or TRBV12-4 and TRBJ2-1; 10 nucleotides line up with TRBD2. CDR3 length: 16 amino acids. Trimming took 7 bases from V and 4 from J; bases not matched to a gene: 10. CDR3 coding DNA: TGTGCCAGCAAGCCAGGAGCGGGAGGGTTTTACAATGAGCAGTTCTTC. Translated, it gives CASKPGAGGFYNEQFF.

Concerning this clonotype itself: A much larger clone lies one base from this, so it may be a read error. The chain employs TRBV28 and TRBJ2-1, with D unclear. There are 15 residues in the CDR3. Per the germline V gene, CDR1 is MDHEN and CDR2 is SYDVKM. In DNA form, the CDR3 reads TGTGCCTGCAGTTTGGCCTCCCTCTCCTACAATGAGCAGTTCTTC. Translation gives CACSLASLSYNEQFF.

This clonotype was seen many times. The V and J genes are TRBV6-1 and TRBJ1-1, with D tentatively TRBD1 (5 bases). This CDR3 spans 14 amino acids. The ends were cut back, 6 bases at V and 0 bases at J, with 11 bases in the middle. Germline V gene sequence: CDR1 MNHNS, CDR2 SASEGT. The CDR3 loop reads CASRIQEMNTEAFF. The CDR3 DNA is TGTGCCAGCAGGATACAGGAGATGAACACTGAAGCTTTCTTT.

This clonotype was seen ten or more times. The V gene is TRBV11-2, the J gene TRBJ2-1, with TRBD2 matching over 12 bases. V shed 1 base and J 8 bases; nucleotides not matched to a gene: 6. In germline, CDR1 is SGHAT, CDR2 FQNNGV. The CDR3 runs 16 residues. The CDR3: CASSLGWLAGGDEQFF. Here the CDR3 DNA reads TGTGCCAGCAGCTTAGGGTGGCTAGCGGGAGGGGATGAGCAGTTCTTC. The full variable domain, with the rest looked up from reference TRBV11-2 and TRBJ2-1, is EAGVAQSPRYKIIEKRQSVAFWCNPISGHATLYWYQQILGQGPKLLIQFQNNGVVDDSQLPKDRFSAERLKGVDSTLKIQPAKLEDSAVYLCASSLGWLAGGDEQFFGPGTRLTVL.

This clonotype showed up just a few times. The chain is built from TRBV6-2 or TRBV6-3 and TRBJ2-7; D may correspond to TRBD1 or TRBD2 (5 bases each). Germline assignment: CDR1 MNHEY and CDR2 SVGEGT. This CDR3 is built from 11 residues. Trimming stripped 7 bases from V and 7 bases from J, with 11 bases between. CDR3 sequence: CASTSRGEQYF. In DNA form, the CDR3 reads TGTGCCAGCACCTCGAGGGGAGAGCAGTACTTC.

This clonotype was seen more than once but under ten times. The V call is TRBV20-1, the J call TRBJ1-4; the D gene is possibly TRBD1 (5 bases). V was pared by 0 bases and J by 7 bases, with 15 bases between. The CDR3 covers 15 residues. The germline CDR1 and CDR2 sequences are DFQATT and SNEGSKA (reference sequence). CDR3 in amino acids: CSARDRVGVVEKLFF. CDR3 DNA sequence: TGCAGTGCTAGAGATCGTGTAGGGGTCGTTGAAAAACTGTTTTTT.

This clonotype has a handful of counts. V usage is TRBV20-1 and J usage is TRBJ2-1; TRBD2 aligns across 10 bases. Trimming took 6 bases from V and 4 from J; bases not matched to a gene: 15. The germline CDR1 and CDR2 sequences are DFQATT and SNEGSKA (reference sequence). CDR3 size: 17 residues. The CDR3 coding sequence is TGCAGTGCCCGAAAGGGTCTCAGGACTAGCGGTTACAATGAGCAGTTCTTC. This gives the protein CSARKGLRTSGYNEQFF.

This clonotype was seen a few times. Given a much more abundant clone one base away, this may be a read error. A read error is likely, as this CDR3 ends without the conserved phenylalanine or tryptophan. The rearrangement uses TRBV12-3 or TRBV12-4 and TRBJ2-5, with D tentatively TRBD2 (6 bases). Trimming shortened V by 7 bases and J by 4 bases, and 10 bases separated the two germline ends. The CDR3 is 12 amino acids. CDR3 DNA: TGTGCCAGCAACGAGGGAGGAGAGACCCAGTACATC. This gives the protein CASNEGGETQYI.

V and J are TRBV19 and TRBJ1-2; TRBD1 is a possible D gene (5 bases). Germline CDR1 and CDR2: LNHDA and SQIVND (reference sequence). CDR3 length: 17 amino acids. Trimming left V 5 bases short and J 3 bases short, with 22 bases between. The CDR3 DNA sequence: TGTGCCAGTAGTGGATGGATGACCCCGGGGACGGACTATGGCTACACCTTC. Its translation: CASSGWMTPGTDYGYTF.

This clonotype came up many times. CDR3 in DNA: TGTGCCCGAGGGACAGTTCTCAATGAGCAGTTCTTC. Amino acids: CARGTVLNEQFF. V and J are TRBV2 and TRBJ2-1, with 7 bases matching TRBD1. The V gene end was trimmed by 11 bases and the J gene end by 6 bases; junction bases not matched to a gene: 7. Germline CDR1 reads SNHLY; CDR2 reads FYNNEI. This CDR3 is 12 amino acids long.

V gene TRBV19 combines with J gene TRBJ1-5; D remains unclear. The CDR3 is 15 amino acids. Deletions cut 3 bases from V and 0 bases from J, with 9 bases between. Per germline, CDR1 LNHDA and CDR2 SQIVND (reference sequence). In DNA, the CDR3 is TGTGCCAGTAGTATTCGAGTCGATAGCAATCAGCCCCAGCATTTT. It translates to CASSIRVDSNQPQHF.